The TCR beta chain under discussion was sequenced for a study of T cells in Graves' hyperthyroidism and ophthalmopathy. The length of the CDR3 is 14 residues. Germline-derived CDR1 and CDR2 are MNHNS and SASEGT. Deletions cut 5 bases from V and 5 bases from J, with 15 bases between. Points from the study as a whole: Most clonotypes expanded in the thyroid (above 0.001) were also present in blood.

Hyperthyroidism patients were newly diagnosed, had disease duration under 2 months, and were aged 18 to 65 years. Exclusion of patients followed from uncontrolled infection, other autoimmune disease, pregnancy or lactation. Diagnoses were established using clinical symptoms, serum thyroxine and TRAb, thyroid ultrasound and orbital computed tomography. Researchers amplified the TCR beta CDR3 regions from RNA transcripts. When the TCR CDR3 underwent first-round RT-PCR, the HTBI primer set was used. TCRdb independently ran MiXCR on the multiplex PCR reads; one entry per CDR3 protein. This repertoire shows around 340,000 distinct CDR3 sequences, approximately 22% found once; its top ten account for less than 65%. Many counts were recorded for this clonotype. Antigen unknown.

The TCR originated in a woman between 50 and 59 years old with Graves' hyperthyroidism. The V and J genes are TRBV6-1 and TRBJ1-1, with a possible D match to TRBD1 (6 bases). The sample was blood. The CDR3 region is CASSYGGGNTEAFF. As DNA, the CDR3 is TGTGCCAGCAGTTACGGGGGCGGGAATACTGAAGCTTTCTTT.